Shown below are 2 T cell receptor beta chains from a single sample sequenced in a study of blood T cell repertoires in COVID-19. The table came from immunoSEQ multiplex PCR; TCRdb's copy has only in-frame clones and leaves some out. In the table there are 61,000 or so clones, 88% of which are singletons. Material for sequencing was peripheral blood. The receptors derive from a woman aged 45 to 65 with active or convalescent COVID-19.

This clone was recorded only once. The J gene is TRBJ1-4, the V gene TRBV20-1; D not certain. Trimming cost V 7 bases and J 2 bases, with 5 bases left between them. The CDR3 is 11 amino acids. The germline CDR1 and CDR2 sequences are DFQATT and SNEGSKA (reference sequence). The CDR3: CSVSTNEKLFF. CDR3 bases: TGCAGTGTGTCGACTAATGAAAAACTGTTTTTT.

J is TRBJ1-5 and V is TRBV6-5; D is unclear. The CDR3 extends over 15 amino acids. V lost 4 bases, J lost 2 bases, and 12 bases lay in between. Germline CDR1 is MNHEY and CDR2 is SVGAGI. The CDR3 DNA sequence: TGTGCCAGCAGTTCCATCGGAGTCGGCAATCAGCCCCAGCATTTT. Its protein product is CASSSIGVGNQPQHF.